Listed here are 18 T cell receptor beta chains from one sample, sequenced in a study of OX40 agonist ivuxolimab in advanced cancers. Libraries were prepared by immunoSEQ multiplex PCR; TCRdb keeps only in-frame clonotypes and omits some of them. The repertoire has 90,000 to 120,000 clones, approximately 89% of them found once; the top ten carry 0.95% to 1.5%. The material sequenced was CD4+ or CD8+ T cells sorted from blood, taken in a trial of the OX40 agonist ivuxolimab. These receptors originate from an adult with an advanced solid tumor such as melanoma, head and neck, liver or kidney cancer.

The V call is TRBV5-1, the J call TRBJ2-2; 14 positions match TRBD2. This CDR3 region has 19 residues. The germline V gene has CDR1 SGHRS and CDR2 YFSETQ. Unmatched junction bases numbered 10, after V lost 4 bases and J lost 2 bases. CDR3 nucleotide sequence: TGCGCCAGCAGCCTAGAGGGACTAGCGGGAGTCTTCAACACCGGGGAGCTGTTTTTT. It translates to CASSLEGLAGVFNTGELFF.

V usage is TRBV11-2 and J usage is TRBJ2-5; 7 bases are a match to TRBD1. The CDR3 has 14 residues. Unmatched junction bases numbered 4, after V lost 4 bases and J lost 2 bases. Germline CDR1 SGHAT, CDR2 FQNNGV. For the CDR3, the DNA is TGTGCCAGCAGCTGGGGGACAGAGCAAGAGACCCAGTACTTC. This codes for CASSWGTEQETQYF.

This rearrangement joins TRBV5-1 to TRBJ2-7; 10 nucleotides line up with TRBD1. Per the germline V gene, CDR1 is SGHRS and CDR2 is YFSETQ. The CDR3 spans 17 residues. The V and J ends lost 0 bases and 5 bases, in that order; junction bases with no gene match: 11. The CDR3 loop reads CASSLGQGASGSHEQYF. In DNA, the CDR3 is TGCGCCAGCAGCTTGGGACAGGGGGCCAGCGGGAGCCACGAGCAGTACTTC. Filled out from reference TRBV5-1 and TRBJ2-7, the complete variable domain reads KAGVTQTPRYLIKTRGQQVTLSCSPISGHRSVSWYQQTPGQGLQFLFEYFSETQRNKGNFPGRFSGRQFSNSRSEMNVSTLELGDSALYLCASSLGQGASGSHEQYFGPGTRLTVT.

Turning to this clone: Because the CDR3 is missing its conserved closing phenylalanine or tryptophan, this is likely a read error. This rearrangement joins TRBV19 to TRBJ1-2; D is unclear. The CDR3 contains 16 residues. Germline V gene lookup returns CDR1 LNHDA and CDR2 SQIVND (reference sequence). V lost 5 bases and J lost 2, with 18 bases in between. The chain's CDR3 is CASSLSHNWENYGYTL. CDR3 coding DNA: TGTGCCAGTAGTTTATCTCACAACTGGGAAAACTATGGCTACACCCTC.

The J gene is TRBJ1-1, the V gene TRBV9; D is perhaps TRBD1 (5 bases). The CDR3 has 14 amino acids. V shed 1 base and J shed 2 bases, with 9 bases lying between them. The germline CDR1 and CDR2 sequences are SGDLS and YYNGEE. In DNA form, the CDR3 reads TGTGCCAGCAGCGTAAGTAGGGGAAACACTGAAGCTTTCTTT. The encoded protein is CASSVSRGNTEAFF. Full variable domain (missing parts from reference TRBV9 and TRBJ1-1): DSGVTQTPKHLITATGQRVTLRCSPRSGDLSVYWYQQSLDQGLQFLIQYYNGEERAKGNILERFSAQQFPDLHSELNLSSLELGDSALYFCASSVSRGNTEAFFGQGTRLTVV.

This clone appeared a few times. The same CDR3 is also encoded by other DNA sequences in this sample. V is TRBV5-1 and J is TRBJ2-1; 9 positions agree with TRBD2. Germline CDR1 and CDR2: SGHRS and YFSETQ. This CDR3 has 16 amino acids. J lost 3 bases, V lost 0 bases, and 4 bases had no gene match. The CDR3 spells CASSLETSGDYNEQFF. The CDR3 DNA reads TGCGCCAGCAGCTTGGAGACTAGCGGAGACTACAATGAGCAGTTCTTC.

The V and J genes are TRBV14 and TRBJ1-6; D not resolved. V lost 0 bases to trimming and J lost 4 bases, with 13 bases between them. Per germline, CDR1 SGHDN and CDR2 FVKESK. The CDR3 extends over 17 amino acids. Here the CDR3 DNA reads TGTGCCAGCAGCCAAGAATCCCGGATCGGTTATAATTCACCCCTCCACTTT. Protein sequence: CASSQESRIGYNSPLHF. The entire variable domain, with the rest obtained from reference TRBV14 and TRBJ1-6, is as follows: EAGVTQFPSHSVIEKGQTVTLRCDPISGHDNLYWYRRVMGKEIKFLLHFVKESKQDESGMPNNRFLAERTGGTYSTLKVQPAELEDSGVYFCASSQESRIGYNSPLHFGNGTRLTVT.

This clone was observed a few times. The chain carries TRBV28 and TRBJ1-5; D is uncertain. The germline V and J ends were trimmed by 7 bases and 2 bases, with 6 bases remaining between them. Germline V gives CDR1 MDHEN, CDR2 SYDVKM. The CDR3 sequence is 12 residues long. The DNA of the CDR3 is TGTGCCAGCATGGCAGGCAATCAGCCCCAGCATTTT. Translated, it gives CASMAGNQPQHF.

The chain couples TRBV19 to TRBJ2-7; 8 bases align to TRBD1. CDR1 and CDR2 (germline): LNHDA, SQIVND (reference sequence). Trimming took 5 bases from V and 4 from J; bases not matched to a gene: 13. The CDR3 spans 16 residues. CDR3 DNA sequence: TGTGCCAGTAGTTTGGCCGGGGGACAGGCCCTTTACGAGCAGTACTTC. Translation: CASSLAGGQALYEQYF.

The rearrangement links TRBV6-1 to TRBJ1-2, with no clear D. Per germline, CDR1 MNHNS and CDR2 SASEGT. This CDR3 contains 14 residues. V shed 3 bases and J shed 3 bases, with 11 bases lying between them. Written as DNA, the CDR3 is TGTGCCAGCAGTGATTGGGGTATCGACTATGGCTACACCTTC. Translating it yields CASSDWGIDYGYTF.

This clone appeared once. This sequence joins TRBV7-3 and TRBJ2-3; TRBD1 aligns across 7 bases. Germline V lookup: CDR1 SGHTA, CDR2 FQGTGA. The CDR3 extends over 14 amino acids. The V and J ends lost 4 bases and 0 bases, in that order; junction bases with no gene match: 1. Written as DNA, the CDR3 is TGTGCCAGCAGCTCGGGACAGAGCACAGATACGCAGTATTTT. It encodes CASSSGQSTDTQYF.

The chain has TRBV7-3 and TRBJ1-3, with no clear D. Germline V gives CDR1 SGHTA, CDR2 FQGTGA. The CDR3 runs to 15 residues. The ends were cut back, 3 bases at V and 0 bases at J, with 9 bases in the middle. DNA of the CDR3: TGTGCCAGCAGCTTTGGGCCAAACTCTGGAAACACCATATATTTT. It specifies CASSFGPNSGNTIYF.

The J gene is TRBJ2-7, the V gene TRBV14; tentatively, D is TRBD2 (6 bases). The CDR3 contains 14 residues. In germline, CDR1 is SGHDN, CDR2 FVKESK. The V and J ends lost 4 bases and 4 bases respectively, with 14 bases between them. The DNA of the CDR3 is TGTGCCAGCAGCCCCCTCCCGACTAGTTACGAGCAGTACTTC. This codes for CASSPLPTSYEQYF.

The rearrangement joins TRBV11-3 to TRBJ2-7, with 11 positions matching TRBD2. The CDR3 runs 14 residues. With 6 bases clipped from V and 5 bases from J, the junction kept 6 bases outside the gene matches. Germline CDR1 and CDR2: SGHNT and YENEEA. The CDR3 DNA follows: TGTGCCAGCAGTAAGACTAGCGGGATCAACGAGCAGTACTTC. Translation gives CASSKTSGINEQYF.

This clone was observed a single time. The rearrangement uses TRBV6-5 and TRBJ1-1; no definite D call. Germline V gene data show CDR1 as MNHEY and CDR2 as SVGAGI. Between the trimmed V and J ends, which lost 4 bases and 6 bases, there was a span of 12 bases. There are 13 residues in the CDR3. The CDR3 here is CASSSPLGPEAFF. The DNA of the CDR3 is TGTGCCAGCAGTTCCCCGTTGGGCCCTGAAGCTTTCTTT.

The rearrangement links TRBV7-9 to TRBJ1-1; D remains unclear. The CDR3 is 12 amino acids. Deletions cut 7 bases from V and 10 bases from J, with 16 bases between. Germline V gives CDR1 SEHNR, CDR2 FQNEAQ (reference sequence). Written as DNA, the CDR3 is TGTGCCAGCAACTCTTATCGGGTTTCAGCTTTCTTT. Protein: CASNSYRVSAFF.

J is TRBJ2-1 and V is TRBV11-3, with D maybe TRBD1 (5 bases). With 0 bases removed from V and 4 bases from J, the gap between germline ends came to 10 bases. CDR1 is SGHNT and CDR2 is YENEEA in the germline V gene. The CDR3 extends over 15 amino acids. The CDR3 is CASSLDYRPYNEQFF. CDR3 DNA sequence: TGTGCCAGCAGCTTAGACTACAGGCCGTACAATGAGCAGTTCTTC. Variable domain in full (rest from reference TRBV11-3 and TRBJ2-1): EAGVVQSPRYKIIEKKQPVAFWCNPISGHNTLYWYLQNLGQGPELLIRYENEEAVDDSQLPKDRFSAERLKGVDSTLKIQPAELGDSAVYLCASSLDYRPYNEQFFGPGTRLTVL.

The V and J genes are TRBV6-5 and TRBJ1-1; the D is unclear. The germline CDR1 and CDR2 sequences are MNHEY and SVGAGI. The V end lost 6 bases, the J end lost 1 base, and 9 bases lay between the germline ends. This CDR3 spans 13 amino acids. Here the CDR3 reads CASRYTENTEAFF. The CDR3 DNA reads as TGTGCCAGCAGATACACAGAGAACACTGAAGCTTTCTTT.